The 19 T cell receptor beta chains below come from one sample, sequenced in a study of cytomegalovirus exposure and HLA in healthy donors. In the PCR, 60 Vbeta and 13 Jbeta primers were used. Sequencing was performed with immunoSEQ multiplex PCR; in TCRdb, only in-frame clones are kept and a portion is missing. The sample has approximately 200,000 clones; 82% are singletons. The source material was PBMCs. The receptors were gathered from a boy younger than 10 in good health and CMV-seronegative.

The chain employs TRBV7-3 and TRBJ2-1; 10 nucleotides match TRBD2. Losses at the gene ends were 1 base for V and 9 bases for J; bases not matched to a gene: 15. Per germline, CDR1 SGHTA and CDR2 FQGTGA. The CDR3 is 18 amino acids. CDR3 residues: CASSLIGTGLAGDGEQFF. CDR3 sequence (DNA): TGTGCCAGCAGCTTAATAGGGACTGGGCTAGCGGGGGACGGTGAGCAGTTCTTC.

This chain connects TRBV20-1 to TRBJ1-1, with D uncertain. In germline, CDR1 is DFQATT, CDR2 SNEGSKA (reference sequence). This CDR3 is built from 11 residues. With 2 bases removed from V and 2 bases from J, the gap between germline ends came to 3 bases. CDR3 sequence reads: CSARPNTEAFF. As DNA, the CDR3 is TGCAGTGCTAGACCTAACACTGAAGCTTTCTTT.

The genes are TRBV6-1 and TRBJ2-5; maybe TRBD1 (6 bases). The germline V gene has CDR1 MNHNS and CDR2 SASEGT. The CDR3 length is 15 residues. The ends were cut back, 6 bases at V and 2 bases at J, with 16 bases in the middle. Here the CDR3 reads CASSPIRGLQETQYF. CDR3 coding DNA: TGTGCCAGCAGCCCCATAAGGGGGTTGCAAGAGACCCAGTACTTC.

The chain is built from TRBV5-1 and TRBJ1-2, with 7 bases matching TRBD1. The CDR3 has 12 amino acids. V lost 4 bases to trimming and J lost 8 bases; unmatched junction nucleotides: 5. Looked up from germline, CDR1 is SGHRS and CDR2 is YFSETQ. CDR3 sequence reads: CASSRPGQGYTF. CDR3 nucleotides: TGCGCCAGCAGCCGGCCGGGACAGGGCTACACCTTC.

This rearrangement joins TRBV7-2 to TRBJ1-2; 9 nucleotides agree with TRBD1. Germline V gene sequence: CDR1 SGHTA, CDR2 FQGNSA. CDR3 length: 14 residues. The V gene end was trimmed by 2 bases and the J gene end by 2 bases; junction bases not matched to a gene: 0. The CDR3 DNA follows: TGTGCCAGCAGCTTAACAGGGGGCAACTATGGCTACACCTTC. Its protein product is CASSLTGGNYGYTF.

This clone was detected only a few times. This chain uses TRBV11-3 with TRBJ2-1; 7 nucleotides align to TRBD2. Unmatched junction bases numbered 3, after V lost 5 bases and J lost 2 bases. CDR1 and CDR2 from the germline V gene are SGHNT and YENEEA. The CDR3 length is 14 residues. CDR3 bases: TGTGCCAGCAGCACCCGGGGGGCCTACAATGAGCAGTTCTTC. Translating gives CASSTRGAYNEQFF.

The chain joins TRBV7-3 to TRBJ2-3; D possibly corresponds to TRBD2 (5 bases). The CDR3 has 15 residues. Germline V gene lookup returns CDR1 SGHTA and CDR2 FQGTGA. With 6 bases removed from V and 2 bases from J, the gap between germline ends came to 15 bases. The CDR3, as DNA: TGTGCCAGCAGGCAACTAGTAAGGTACACAGATACGCAGTATTTT. Translated: CASRQLVRYTDTQYF.

The J gene is TRBJ2-1, the V gene TRBV19; TRBD2 might be the D (5 bases). The CDR3 loop spans 14 amino acids. The germline gives CDR1 LNHDA, CDR2 SQIVND (reference sequence). V dropped 3 bases and J dropped 2 bases, with 8 bases sitting between them. CDR3 loop: CASSMSGAYNEQFF. The CDR3 bases are TGTGCCAGTAGTATGTCCGGGGCCTACAATGAGCAGTTCTTC. The whole variable domain, filled in from reference TRBV19 and TRBJ2-1, reads DGGITQSPKYLFRKEGQNVTLSCEQNLNHDAMYWYRQDPGQGLRLIYYSQIVNDFQKGDIAEGYSVSREKKESFPLTVTSAQKNPTAFYLCASSMSGAYNEQFFGPGTRLTVL.

The rearrangement joins TRBV27 to TRBJ1-1, with 7 bases lining up with TRBD1. Germline V gene lookup returns CDR1 MNHEY and CDR2 SMNVEV (reference sequence). The CDR3 loop spans 14 amino acids. The trim removed 3 bases at V and 5 bases at J, leaving 6 bases unmatched. DNA of the CDR3: TGTGCCAGCAGTTTCAGGGACAGTCCTACTGAAGCTTTCTTT. Its protein is CASSFRDSPTEAFF.

This sequence joins TRBV25-1 and TRBJ2-5, with D unresolved. The germline V gene has CDR1 MGHDK and CDR2 SYGVNS. Trimming pared 1 base from V and 4 bases from J, leaving 4 bases between. The CDR3 has 12 residues. CDR3 in DNA: TGTGCCAGCAGTGAATTAGCAGAGACCCAGTACTTC. Protein sequence: CASSELAETQYF.

The genes are TRBV14 and TRBJ1-2; D possibly corresponds to TRBD1 (5 bases). The CDR3 is made up of 14 amino acids. Germline loops: CDR1 SGHDN, CDR2 FVKESK. V lost 4 bases and J lost 5, with 14 bases in between. This CDR3 reads CASSRLGEAYGYTF. CDR3 in DNA: TGTGCCAGCAGCCGCCTGGGGGAGGCATATGGCTACACCTTC.

The V and J genes are TRBV2 and TRBJ2-5; 7 bases are a match to TRBD2. J lost 2 bases, V lost 10 bases, and 1 base had no gene match. The CDR3 has 11 residues. Germline lookup yields CDR1 SNHLY and CDR2 FYNNEI. The CDR3 region has the DNA TGTGCCATGGGACTACAAGAGACCCAGTACTTC. Its translation: CAMGLQETQYF.

J is TRBJ2-3 and V is TRBV7-9, with TRBD2 matching 11 bases. Looked up from germline, CDR1 is SEHNR and CDR2 is FQNEAQ (reference sequence). The CDR3 has 15 residues. The ends lost 5 bases at V and 3 bases at J; junction bases unmatched: 4. The CDR3 DNA is TGTGCCAGCAGCCTACTAGCGGGGGATACAGATACGCAGTATTTT. Translated: CASSLLAGDTDTQYF.

V and J are TRBV7-2 and TRBJ1-1, with D perhaps matching TRBD1 (6 bases). The CDR3 sequence is 14 residues long. Germline CDR1 reads SGHTA; CDR2 reads FQGNSA. V lost 3 bases, J lost 5 bases, and 13 bases lay in between. CDR3 region: CASSFYREGTEAFF. Here the CDR3 DNA reads TGTGCCAGCAGCTTCTACAGGGAAGGGACTGAAGCTTTCTTT. The whole variable domain, filled in from reference TRBV7-2 and TRBJ1-1, reads GAGVSQSPSNKVTEKGKDVELRCDPISGHTALYWYRQSLGQGLEFLIYFQGNSAPDKSGLPSDRFSAERTGGSVSTLTIQRTQQEDSAVYLCASSFYREGTEAFFGQGTRLTVV.

This sequence joins TRBV6-4 and TRBJ1-2, with D unresolved. The CDR3 spans 10 residues. The V gene lost 6 bases and the J gene lost 8 bases, with 7 bases spanning the gap. CDR1 is MRHNA, CDR2 SNTAGT, per germline. CDR3: CASSSTGYTF. The CDR3 DNA reads TGTGCCAGCAGCAGTACAGGCTACACCTTC.

V gene TRBV2 combines with J gene TRBJ2-5, with D perhaps TRBD2 (6 bases). Near its end, the DNA agrees better with TRBJ2-7, so the J call may be wrong. This CDR3 contains 14 residues. CDR1 and CDR2 from the germline V gene are SNHLY and FYNNEI. This chain's CDR3 is CASGRSHNPSEQYF. CDR3 bases: TGTGCCAGCGGGAGGAGTCATAACCCGTCCGAGCAGTACTTC.

This chain joins TRBV19 and TRBJ1-1; D is uncertain. Per germline, CDR1 LNHDA and CDR2 SQIVND (reference sequence). The CDR3 runs to 13 residues. Trimming shortened V by 5 bases and J by 0 bases, and 7 bases separated the two germline ends. The CDR3 region has the DNA TGTGCCAGTAGTTTGGCTTTGAACACTGAAGCTTTCTTT. It specifies CASSLALNTEAFF.

This chain links TRBV27 with TRBJ2-3, with a weak D call TRBD2 (7 bases). Germline CDR1 and CDR2: MNHEY and SMNVEV (reference sequence). The V and J ends lost 5 bases and 0 bases respectively, with 15 bases between them. The CDR3 totals 16 residues. The CDR3 DNA is TGTGCCAGCAGTACGCCGCGGGGGCCCAGCACAGATACGCAGTATTTT. Translated: CASSTPRGPSTDTQYF.

This clone is a singleton in its sample. This chain connects TRBV27 to TRBJ2-5, with 13 bases lining up with TRBD2. The V segment lost 3 bases and the J segment 5 bases; nucleotides outside the gene matches: 12. There are 18 residues in the CDR3. From germline, CDR1 is MNHEY and CDR2 SMNVEV (reference sequence). CDR3 residues: CASSFSGLAGALGETQYF. DNA of the CDR3: TGTGCCAGCAGTTTTAGTGGACTAGCGGGGGCCCTAGGGGAGACCCAGTACTTC.